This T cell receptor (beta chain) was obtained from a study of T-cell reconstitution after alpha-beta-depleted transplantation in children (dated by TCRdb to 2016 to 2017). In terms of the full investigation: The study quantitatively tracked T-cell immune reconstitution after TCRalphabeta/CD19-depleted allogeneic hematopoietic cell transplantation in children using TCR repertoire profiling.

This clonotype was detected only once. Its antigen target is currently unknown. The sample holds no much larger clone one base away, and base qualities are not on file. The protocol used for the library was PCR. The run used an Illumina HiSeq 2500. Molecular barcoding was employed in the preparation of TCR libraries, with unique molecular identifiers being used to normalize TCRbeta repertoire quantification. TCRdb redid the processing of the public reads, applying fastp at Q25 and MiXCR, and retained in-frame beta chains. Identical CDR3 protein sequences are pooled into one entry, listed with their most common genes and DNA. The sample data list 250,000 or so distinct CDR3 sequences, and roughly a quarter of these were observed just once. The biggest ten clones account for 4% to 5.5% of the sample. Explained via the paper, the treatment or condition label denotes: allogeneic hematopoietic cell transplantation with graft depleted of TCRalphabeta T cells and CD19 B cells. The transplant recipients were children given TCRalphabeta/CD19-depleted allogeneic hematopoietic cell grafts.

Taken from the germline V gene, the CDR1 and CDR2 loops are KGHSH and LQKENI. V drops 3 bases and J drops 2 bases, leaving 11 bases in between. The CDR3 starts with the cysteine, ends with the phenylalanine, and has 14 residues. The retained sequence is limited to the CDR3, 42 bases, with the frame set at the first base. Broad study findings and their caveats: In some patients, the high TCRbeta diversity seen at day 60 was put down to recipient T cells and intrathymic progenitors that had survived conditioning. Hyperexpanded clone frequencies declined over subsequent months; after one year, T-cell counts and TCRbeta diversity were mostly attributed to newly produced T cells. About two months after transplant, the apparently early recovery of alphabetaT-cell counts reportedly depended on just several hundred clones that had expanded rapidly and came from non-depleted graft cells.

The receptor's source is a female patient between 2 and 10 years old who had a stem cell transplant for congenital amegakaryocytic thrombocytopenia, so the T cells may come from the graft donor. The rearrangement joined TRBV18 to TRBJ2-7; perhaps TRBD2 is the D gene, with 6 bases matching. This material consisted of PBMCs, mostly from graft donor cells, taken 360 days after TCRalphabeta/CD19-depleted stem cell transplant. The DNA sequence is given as TGTGCCAGCTCACCTCCGGCGGGGCCCTACGAGCAGTACTTC. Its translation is CASSPPAGPYEQYF.